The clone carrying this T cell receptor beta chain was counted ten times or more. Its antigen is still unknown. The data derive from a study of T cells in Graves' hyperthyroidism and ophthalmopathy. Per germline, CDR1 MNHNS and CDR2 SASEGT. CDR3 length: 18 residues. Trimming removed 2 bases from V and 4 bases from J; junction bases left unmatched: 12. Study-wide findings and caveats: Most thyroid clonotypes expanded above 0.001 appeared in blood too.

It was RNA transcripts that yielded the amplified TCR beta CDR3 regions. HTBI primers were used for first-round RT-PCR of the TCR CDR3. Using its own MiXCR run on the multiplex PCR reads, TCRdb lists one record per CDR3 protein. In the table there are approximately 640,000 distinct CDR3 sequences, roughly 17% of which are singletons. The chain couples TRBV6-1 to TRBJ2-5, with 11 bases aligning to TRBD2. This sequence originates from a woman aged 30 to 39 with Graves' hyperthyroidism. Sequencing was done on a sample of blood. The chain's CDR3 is CASSELLAGAKEGETQYF. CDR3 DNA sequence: TGTGCCAGCAGTGAATTACTAGCGGGAGCCAAGGAGGGAGAGACCCAGTACTTC.